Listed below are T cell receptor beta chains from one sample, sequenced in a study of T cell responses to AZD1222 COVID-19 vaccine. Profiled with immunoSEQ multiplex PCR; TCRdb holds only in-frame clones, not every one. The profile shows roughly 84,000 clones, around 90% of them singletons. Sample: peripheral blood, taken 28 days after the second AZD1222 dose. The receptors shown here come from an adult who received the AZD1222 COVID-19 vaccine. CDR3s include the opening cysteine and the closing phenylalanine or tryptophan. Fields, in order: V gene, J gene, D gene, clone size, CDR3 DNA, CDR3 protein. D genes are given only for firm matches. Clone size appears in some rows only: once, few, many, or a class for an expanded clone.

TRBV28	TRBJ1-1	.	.	TGTGCCAGCAGTTCTTCAGACAGCACTGAAGCTTTCTTT	CASSSSDSTEAFF
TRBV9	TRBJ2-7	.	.	TGTGCCAGCAGCCCCCGGTACGAGCAGTACTTC	CASSPRYEQYF
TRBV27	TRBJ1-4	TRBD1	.	TGTGCCAGCAGGCCCGGGACAGGGGGCGGTGGAGAAAAACTGTTTTTT	CASRPGTGGGGEKLFF
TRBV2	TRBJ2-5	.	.	TGTGCCAGCATTGAGGGGGGGCCGAAAGAGACCCAGTACTTC	CASIEGGPKETQYF
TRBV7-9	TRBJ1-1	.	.	TGTGCCAGCAGCTTCGCCCTCACTGAAGCTTTCTTT	CASSFALTEAFF
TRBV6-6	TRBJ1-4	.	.	TGTGCCAGCAGTCTTAATGAAAAACTGTTTTTT	CASSLNEKLFF
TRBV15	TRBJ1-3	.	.	TGTGCCACCAGTCCATGGCCTGGAAACACCATATATTTT	CATSPWPGNTIYF
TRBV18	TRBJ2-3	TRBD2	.	TGTGCCAGCTCACCCGAGGGTGTAGCGGGGGGGCAACAGTATTTT	CASSPEGVAGGQQYF
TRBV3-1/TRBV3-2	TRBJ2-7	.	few	TGTGCCAGCAGCCGTAACAGGGTATCGGGCGAGCAGTACTTC	CASSRNRVSGEQYF
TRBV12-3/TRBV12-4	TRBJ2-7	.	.	TGTGCCAGCAGTTTATTCAGTAGCGACGAGCAGTACTTC	CASSLFSSDEQYF
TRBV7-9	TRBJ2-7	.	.	TGTGCCAGCAGCTTAGGAGTTTCTGACGAGCAGTACTTC	CASSLGVSDEQYF
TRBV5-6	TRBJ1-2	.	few	TGTGCCAGCAGCTTGGGGCAGACTCGGGGCTACACCTTC	CASSLGQTRGYTF
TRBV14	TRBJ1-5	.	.	TGTGCCAGCAGCCAAGAATGGGGGGAGGCACAGCCCCAGCATTTT	CASSQEWGEAQPQHF
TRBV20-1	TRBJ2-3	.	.	TGCAGTGCTAGTCACCCCCCCGATTGGGATACGCAGTATTTT	CSASHPPDWDTQYF
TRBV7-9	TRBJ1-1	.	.	TGTGCCAGCAGCTTAGGTCTGCTGAACACTGAAGCTTTCTTT	CASSLGLLNTEAFF
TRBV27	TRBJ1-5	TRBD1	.	TGTGCCAGCAGTTGGACAGGGGGCACTCAGCCCCAGCATTTT	CASSWTGGTQPQHF
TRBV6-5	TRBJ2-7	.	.	TGTGCCAGCAGTTACAACGGCTACGAGCAGTACTTC	CASSYNGYEQYF
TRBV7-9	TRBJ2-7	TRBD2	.	TGTGCCAGCAATAGCGGGGGGGCCCTCGAGCAGTACTTC	CASNSGGALEQYF
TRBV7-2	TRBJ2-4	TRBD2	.	TGTGCCAGCAGCCTCCAAGCGGGGCGGGAGGAAAACATTCAGTACTTC	CASSLQAGREENIQYF